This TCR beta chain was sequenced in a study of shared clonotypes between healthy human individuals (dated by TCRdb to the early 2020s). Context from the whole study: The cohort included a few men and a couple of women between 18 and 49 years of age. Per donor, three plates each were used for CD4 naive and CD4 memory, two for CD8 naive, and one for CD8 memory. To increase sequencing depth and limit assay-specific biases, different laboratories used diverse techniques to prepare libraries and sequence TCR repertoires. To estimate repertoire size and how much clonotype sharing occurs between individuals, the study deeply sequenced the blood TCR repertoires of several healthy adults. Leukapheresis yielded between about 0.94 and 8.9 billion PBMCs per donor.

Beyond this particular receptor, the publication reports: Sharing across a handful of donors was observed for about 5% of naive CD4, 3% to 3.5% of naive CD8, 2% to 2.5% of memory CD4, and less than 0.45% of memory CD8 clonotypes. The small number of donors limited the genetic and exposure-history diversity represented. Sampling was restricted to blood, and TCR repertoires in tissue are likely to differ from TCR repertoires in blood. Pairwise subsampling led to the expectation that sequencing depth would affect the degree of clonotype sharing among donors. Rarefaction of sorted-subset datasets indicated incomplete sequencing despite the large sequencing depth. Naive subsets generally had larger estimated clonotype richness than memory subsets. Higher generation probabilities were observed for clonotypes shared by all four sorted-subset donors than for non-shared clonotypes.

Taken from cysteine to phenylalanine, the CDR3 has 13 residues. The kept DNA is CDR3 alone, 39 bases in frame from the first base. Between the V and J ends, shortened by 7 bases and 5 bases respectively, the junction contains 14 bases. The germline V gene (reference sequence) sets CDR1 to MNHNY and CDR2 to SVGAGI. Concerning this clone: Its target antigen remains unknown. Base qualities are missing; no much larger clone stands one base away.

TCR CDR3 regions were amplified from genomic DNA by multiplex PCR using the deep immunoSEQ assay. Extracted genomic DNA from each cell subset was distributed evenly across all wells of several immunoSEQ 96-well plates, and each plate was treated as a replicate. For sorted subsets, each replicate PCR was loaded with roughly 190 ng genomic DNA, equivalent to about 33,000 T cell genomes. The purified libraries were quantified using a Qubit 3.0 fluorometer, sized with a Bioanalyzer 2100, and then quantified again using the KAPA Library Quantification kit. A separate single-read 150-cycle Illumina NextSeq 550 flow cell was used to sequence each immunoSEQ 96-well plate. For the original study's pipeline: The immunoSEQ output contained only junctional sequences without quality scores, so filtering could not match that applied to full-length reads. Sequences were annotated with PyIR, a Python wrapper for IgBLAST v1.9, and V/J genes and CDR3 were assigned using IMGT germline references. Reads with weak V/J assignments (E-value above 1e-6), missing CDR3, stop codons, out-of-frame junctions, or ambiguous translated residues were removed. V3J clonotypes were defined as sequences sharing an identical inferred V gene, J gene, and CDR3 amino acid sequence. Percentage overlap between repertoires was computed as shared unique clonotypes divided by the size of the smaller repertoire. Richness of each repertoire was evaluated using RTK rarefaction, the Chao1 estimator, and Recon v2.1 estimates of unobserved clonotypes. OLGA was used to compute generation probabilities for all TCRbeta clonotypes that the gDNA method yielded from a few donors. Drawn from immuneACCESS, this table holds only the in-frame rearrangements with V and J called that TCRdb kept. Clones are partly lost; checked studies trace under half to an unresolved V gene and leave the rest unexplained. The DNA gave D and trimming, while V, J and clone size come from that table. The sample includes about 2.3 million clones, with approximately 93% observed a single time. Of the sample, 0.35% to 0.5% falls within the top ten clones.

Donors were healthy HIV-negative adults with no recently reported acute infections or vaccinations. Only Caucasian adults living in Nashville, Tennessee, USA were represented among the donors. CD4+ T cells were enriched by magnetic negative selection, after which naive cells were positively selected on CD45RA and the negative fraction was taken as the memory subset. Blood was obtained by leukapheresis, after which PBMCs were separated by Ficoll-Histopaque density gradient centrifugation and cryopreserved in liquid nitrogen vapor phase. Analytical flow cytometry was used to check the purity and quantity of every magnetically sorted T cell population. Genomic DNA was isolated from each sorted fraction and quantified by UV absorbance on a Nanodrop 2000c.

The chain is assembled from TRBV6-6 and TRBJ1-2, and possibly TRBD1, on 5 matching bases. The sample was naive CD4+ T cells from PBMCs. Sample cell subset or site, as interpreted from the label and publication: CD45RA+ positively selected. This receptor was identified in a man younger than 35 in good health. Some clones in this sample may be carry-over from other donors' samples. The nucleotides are TGTGCCAGCACCCTTGGGGGTTCATATGGCTACACCTTC. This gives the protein CASTLGGSYGYTF.